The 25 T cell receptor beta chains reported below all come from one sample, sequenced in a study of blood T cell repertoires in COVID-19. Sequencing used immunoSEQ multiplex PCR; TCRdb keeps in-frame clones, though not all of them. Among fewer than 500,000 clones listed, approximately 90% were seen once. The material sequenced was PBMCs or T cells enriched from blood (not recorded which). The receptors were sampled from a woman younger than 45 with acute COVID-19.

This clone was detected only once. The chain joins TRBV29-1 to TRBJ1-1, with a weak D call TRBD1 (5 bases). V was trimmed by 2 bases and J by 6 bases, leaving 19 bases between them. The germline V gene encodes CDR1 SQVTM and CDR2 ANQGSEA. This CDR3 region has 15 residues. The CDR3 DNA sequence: TGCAGCGTTGAAAACGTTAGAATTAGGGGTCCTGAAGCTTTCTTT. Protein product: CSVENVRIRGPEAFF.

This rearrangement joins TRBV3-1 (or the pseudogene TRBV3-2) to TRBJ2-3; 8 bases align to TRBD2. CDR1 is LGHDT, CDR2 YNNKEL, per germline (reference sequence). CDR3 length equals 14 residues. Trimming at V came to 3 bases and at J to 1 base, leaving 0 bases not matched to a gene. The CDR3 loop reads CASSQRGGTDTQYF. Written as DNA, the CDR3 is TGTGCCAGCAGCCAGCGGGGGGGCACAGATACGCAGTATTTT.

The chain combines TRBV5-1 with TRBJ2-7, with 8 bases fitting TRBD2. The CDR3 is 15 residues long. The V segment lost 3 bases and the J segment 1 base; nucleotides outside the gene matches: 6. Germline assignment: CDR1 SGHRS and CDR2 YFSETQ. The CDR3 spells CASSSPGLGSYEQYF. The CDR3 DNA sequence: TGCGCCAGCAGCTCCCCGGGACTAGGATCCTACGAGCAGTACTTC.

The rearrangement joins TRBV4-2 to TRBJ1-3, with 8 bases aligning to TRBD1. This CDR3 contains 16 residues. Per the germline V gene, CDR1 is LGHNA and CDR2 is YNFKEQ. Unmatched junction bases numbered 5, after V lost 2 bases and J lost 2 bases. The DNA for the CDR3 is TGTGCCAGCAGCCAACCTCAGGGGGCTACTGGAAACACCATATATTTT. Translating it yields CASSQPQGATGNTIYF.

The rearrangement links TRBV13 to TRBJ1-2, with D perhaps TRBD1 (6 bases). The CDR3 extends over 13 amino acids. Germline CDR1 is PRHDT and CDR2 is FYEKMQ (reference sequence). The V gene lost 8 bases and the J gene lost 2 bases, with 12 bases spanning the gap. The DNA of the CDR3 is TGTGCCAGCCGTGTGAGGGGGAACTATGGCTACACCTTC. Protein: CASRVRGNYGYTF.

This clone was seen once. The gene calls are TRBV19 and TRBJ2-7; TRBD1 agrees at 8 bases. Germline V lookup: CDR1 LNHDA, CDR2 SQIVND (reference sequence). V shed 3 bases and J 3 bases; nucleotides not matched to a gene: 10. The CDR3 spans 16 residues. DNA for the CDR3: TGTGCCAGTAGTATCGGATCAACAGGGGGTTACTACGAGCAGTACTTC. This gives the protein CASSIGSTGGYYEQYF. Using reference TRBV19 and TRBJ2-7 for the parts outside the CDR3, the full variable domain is DGGITQSPKYLFRKEGQNVTLSCEQNLNHDAMYWYRQDPGQGLRLIYYSQIVNDFQKGDIAEGYSVSREKKESFPLTVTSAQKNPTAFYLCASSIGSTGGYYEQYFGPGTRLTVT.

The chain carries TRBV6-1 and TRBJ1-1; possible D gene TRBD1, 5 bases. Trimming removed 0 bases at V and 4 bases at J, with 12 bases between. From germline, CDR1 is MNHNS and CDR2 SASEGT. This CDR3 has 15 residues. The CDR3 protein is CASSEAWGRGTEAFF. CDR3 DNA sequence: TGTGCCAGCAGTGAAGCGTGGGGGAGGGGCACTGAAGCTTTCTTT.

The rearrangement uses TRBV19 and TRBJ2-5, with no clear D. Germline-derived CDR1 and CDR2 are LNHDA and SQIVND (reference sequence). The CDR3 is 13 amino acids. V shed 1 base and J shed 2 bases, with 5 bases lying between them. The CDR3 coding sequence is TGTGCCAGTAGTATAGCCCGTCAAGAGACCCAGTACTTC. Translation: CASSIARQETQYF.

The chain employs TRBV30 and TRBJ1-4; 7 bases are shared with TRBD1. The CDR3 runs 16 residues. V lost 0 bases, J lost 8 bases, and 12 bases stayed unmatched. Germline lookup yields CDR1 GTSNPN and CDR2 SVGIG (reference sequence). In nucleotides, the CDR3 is TGTGCCTGGAGTGTACCCCAGACAGGGTTTGGCGAAAAACTGTTTTTT. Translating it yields CAWSVPQTGFGEKLFF.

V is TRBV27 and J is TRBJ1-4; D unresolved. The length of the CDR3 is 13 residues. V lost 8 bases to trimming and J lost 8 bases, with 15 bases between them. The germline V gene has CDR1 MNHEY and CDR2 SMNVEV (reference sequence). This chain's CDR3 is CASGRRREEKLFF. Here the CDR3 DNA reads TGTGCCAGCGGACGCAGGAGGGAAGAAAAACTGTTTTTT.

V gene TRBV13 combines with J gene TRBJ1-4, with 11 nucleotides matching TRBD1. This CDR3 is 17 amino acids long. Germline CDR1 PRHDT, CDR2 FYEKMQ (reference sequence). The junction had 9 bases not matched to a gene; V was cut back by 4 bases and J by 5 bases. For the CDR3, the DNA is TGTGCCAGCAGCTACAGATCCCGGGACAGGGGGAATGAAAAACTGTTTTTT. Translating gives CASSYRSRDRGNEKLFF.

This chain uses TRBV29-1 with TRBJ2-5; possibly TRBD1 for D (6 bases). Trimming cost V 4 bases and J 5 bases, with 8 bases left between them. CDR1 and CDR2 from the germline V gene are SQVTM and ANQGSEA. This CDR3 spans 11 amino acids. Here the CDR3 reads CSVGRGETQYF. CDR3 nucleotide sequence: TGCAGCGTTGGAAGGGGGGAGACCCAGTACTTC.

In DNA, the CDR3 is TGTGCCAGCAGCTTAAGAGCCGGGAGGAGCACTGAAGCTTTCTTT. The encoded protein is CASSLRAGRSTEAFF. The J gene is TRBJ1-1, the V gene TRBV7-3, with D uncertain. Trimming pared 1 base from V and 4 bases from J, leaving 13 bases between. The CDR3 loop spans 15 amino acids. Germline V gene sequence: CDR1 SGHTA, CDR2 FQGTGA.

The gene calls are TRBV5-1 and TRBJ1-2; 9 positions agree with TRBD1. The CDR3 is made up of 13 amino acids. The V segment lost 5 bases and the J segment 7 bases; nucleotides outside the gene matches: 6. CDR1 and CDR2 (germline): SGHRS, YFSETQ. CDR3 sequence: CASSRTGEGGYTF. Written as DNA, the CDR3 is TGCGCCAGCAGTCGGACAGGGGAAGGTGGCTACACCTTC.

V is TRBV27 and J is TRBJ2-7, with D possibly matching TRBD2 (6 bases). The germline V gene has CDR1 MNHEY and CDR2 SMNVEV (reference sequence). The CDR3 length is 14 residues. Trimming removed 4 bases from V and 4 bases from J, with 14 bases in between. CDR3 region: CASSWRGGGYEQYF. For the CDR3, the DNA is TGTGCCAGCAGTTGGAGGGGTGGTGGGTACGAGCAGTACTTC.

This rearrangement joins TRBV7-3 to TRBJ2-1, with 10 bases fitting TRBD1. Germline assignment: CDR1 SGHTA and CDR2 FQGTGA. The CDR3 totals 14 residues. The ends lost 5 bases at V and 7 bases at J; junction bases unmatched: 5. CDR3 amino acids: CASSPGQGVNEQFF. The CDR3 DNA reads TGTGCCAGCAGCCCAGGACAGGGGGTGAATGAGCAGTTCTTC.

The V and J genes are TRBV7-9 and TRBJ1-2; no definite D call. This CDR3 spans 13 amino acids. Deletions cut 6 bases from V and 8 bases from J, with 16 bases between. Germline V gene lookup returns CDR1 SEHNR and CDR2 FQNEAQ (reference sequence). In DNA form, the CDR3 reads TGTGCCAGCAGTAAACCTATCGCCGAGGGCTACACCTTC. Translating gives CASSKPIAEGYTF.

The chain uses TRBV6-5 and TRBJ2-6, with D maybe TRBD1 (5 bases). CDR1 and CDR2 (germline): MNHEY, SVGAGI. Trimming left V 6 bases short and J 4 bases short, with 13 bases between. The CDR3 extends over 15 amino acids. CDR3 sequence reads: CASSPRVLGANVLTF. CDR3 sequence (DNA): TGTGCCAGCAGCCCCAGGGTACTCGGGGCCAACGTCCTGACTTTC.

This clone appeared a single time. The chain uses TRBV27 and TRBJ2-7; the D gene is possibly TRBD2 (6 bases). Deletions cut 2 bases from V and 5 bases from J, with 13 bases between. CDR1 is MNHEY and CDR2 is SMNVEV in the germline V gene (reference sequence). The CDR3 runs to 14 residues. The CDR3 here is CASSLIGGPHEQYF. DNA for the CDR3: TGTGCCAGCAGTTTAATAGGAGGGCCCCACGAGCAGTACTTC.

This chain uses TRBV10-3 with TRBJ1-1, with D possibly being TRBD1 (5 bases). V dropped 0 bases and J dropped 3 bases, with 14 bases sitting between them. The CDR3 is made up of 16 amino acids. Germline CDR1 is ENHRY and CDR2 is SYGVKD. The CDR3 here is CAISESRGEGYTEAFF. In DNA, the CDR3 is TGTGCCATCAGTGAGTCGCGGGGGGAAGGGTACACTGAAGCTTTCTTT.

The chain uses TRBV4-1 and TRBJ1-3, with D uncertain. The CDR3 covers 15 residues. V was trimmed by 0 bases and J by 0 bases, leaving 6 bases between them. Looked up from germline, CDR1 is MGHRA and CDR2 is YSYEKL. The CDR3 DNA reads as TGCGCCAGCAGCCAAGATCCCCGCTCTGGAAACACCATATATTTT. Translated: CASSQDPRSGNTIYF.

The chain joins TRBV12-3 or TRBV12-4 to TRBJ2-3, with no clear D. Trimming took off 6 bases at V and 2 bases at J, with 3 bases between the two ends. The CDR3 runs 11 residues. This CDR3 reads CASRATDTQYF. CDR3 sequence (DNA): TGTGCCAGCAGAGCCACAGATACGCAGTATTTT.

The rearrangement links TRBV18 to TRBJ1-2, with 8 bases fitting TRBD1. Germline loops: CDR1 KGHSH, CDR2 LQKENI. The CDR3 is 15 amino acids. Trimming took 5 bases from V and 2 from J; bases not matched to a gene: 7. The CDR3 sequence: CASSNGQGWNYGYTF. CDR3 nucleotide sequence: TGTGCCAGCTCAAACGGACAGGGTTGGAACTATGGCTACACCTTC.

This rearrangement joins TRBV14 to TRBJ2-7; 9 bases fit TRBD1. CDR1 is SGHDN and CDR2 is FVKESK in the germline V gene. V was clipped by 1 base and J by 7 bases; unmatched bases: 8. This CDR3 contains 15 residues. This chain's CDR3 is CASSQGDRDSREQYF. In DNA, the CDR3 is TGTGCCAGCAGCCAAGGGGACAGGGACTCTAGGGAGCAGTACTTC.

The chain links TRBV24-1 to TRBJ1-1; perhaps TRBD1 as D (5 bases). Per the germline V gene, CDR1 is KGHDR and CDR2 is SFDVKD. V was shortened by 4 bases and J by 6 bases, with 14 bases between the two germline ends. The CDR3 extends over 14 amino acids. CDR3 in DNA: TGTGCCACCAGTGACAACGGGGGGACCCCTGAAGCTTTCTTT. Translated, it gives CATSDNGGTPEAFF.